The 26 T cell receptor beta chains below come from one sample, sequenced in a study of blood T cell repertoires in COVID-19 (dated by TCRdb to the early 2020s). Library preparation was by the immunoSEQ multiplex PCR assay. TCRdb mirrors the immuneACCESS table, restricted to in-frame sequences. Some clones are absent from its copies; in checked studies, under half trace to an unresolved V gene, and the reason for the others is unknown. A total of 200,000 to 250,000 clones appear in this sample, 86% of them only once. Roughly 2% of the sample rests with the top ten. The sample comprised PBMCs or T cells enriched from blood (not recorded which). Receptors were obtained from a woman aged 50 to 60 who had recovered from COVID-19.

The chain has TRBV10-3 and TRBJ2-7; TRBD2 might be the D (6 bases). The CDR3 extends over 12 amino acids. CDR1 is ENHRY, CDR2 SYGVKD, per germline. Trimming removed 8 bases at V and 5 bases at J, with 13 bases between. CDR3: CAILSGADEQYF. CDR3 sequence (DNA): TGTGCCATCCTGTCGGGAGCGGACGAGCAGTACTTC.

The V and J genes are TRBV19 and TRBJ1-1, with TRBD1 matching over 9 bases. From germline, CDR1 is LNHDA and CDR2 SQIVND (reference sequence). CDR3 length: 12 amino acids. Unmatched junction bases numbered 0, after V lost 6 bases and J lost 4 bases. CDR3 nucleotides: TGTGCCAGTAGGACAGGGGGCACTGAAGCTTTCTTT. Protein: CASRTGGTEAFF.

The gene calls are TRBV5-4 and TRBJ2-7; 9 bases line up with TRBD1. The CDR3 runs 16 residues. Trimming removed 4 bases from V and 0 bases from J; junction bases left unmatched: 8. Germline CDR1 SGHNT, CDR2 YYREEE (reference sequence). CDR3 loop: CASSPDRGFSSYEQYF. In DNA, the CDR3 is TGTGCCAGCAGCCCGGACAGGGGCTTTAGCTCCTACGAGCAGTACTTC.

This chain joins TRBV6-4 and TRBJ2-3; TRBD2 is a possible D gene (5 bases). V was trimmed by 2 bases and J by 0 bases, leaving 12 bases between them. CDR3 size: 16 residues. Germline CDR1 and CDR2: MRHNA and SNTAGT. The DNA of the CDR3 is TGTGCCAGCAGTGACCTCGGAGGATCTAGCACAGATACGCAGTATTTT. This gives the protein CASSDLGGSSTDTQYF.

The chain uses TRBV27 and TRBJ1-5, with D unresolved. Germline V gene data show CDR1 as MNHEY and CDR2 as SMNVEV (reference sequence). Trimming cost V 4 bases and J 7 bases, with 14 bases left between them. This CDR3 region has 14 residues. The CDR3 sequence is CASSSWTTGQPQHF. The CDR3 DNA follows: TGTGCCAGCAGTTCTTGGACCACGGGGCAGCCCCAGCATTTT.

This clone occurred once. The chain combines TRBV13 with TRBJ2-7; TRBD2 matches 7 bases. The germline V gene has CDR1 PRHDT and CDR2 FYEKMQ (reference sequence). CDR3 size: 14 residues. Germline trimming cut 6 bases from V and 1 base from J; bases unmatched to any gene: 6. CDR3 loop: CASSGGLRSYEQYF. The CDR3 nucleotides read TGTGCCAGCAGTGGGGGACTACGTTCCTACGAGCAGTACTTC.

The chain uses TRBV5-1 and TRBJ2-6, with TRBD1 matching 7 bases. Germline V CDR1 and CDR2: SGHRS, YFSETQ. CDR3 length: 20 residues. The V gene end was trimmed by 0 bases and the J gene end by 0 bases; junction bases not matched to a gene: 12. CDR3 sequence (DNA): TGCGCCAGCAGCTTGGCCTGGGATGGACAGGTTAGCTCTGGGGCCAACGTCCTGACTTTC. It codes for CASSLAWDGQVSSGANVLTF.

This clone was counted only a few times. Other DNA sequences in the same sample also yield this CDR3. V is TRBV18 and J is TRBJ1-1, with D possibly being TRBD1 (6 bases). Germline V gene lookup returns CDR1 KGHSH and CDR2 LQKENI. The CDR3 sequence is 13 residues long. V gave up 6 bases and J gave up 1 base, with 9 bases separating them. The CDR3: CASSGQQNTEAFF. The CDR3 coding sequence is TGTGCCAGCTCGGGACAACAGAACACTGAAGCTTTCTTT.

The gene calls are TRBV30 and TRBJ1-1; 11 nucleotides match TRBD1. The CDR3 is 19 residues long. Germline V gives CDR1 GTSNPN, CDR2 SVGIG (reference sequence). Trimming removed 3 bases from V and 0 bases from J; junction bases left unmatched: 15. The DNA of the CDR3 is TGTGCCTGGAGCCGCTCCCTAGGGGGGACAGGGGGATTGAACACTGAAGCTTTCTTT. This translates into CAWSRSLGGTGGLNTEAFF.

The chain has TRBV6-5 and TRBJ1-1; TRBD1 might be the D (6 bases). Germline CDR1 is MNHEY and CDR2 is SVGAGI. V was pared by 6 bases and J by 10 bases, with 15 bases between. CDR3 length: 12 amino acids. CDR3 in DNA: TGTGCCAGCAGCAGGACAGCAGTCGGAGCTTTCTTT. Encoded protein: CASSRTAVGAFF.

The chain is built from TRBV3-1 (or the pseudogene TRBV3-2) and TRBJ2-7; a weak D match, TRBD1 (6 bases). Germline values: CDR1 LGHDT, CDR2 YNNKEL (reference sequence). V was trimmed by 5 bases and J by 4 bases, leaving 12 bases between them. The CDR3 has 13 amino acids. This CDR3 reads CASSFTQGYEQYF. CDR3 DNA: TGTGCCAGCAGCTTTACCCAGGGGTACGAGCAGTACTTC.

This clone was seen more than once but under ten times. The chain joins TRBV5-6 to TRBJ1-4, with 8 bases aligning to TRBD1. This CDR3 is 14 amino acids long. CDR1 SGHDT and CDR2 YYEEEE come from the germline V gene. J gave up 8 bases and V 4 bases, and 7 bases lay outside the gene matches. The CDR3 loop is CASSVEYRGEKLFF. The CDR3 DNA follows: TGTGCCAGCAGCGTGGAATACAGGGGGGAAAAACTGTTTTTT.

The rearrangement joins TRBV9 to TRBJ1-2; D gene ambiguous. Trimming took off 5 bases at V and 0 bases at J, with 11 bases between the two ends. The CDR3 extends over 14 amino acids. Germline CDR1 SGDLS, CDR2 YYNGEE. The chain's CDR3 is CASSSLEANYGYTF. The CDR3, as DNA: TGTGCCAGCAGTTCCCTAGAAGCTAACTATGGCTACACCTTC. Combining the CDR3 with reference TRBV9 and TRBJ1-2 gives the whole variable domain DSGVTQTPKHLITATGQRVTLRCSPRSGDLSVYWYQQSLDQGLQFLIQYYNGEERAKGNILERFSAQQFPDLHSELNLSSLELGDSALYFCASSSLEANYGYTFGSGTRLTVV.

This clone was observed once. V is TRBV3-1 (or the pseudogene TRBV3-2) and J is TRBJ1-4; no firm D call. Trimming left V 0 bases short and J 9 bases short, with 8 bases between. Per germline, CDR1 LGHDT and CDR2 YNNKEL (reference sequence). This CDR3 has 13 residues. DNA of the CDR3: TGTGCCAGCAGCCAAGATAGAGCACAAAAACTGTTTTTT. Translation: CASSQDRAQKLFF.

The chain carries TRBV30 and TRBJ1-6; D not resolved. Deletions cut 3 bases from V and 12 bases from J, with 12 bases between. CDR1 and CDR2 (germline): GTSNPN, SVGIG (reference sequence). The CDR3 totals 12 residues. The CDR3, as DNA: TGTGCCTGGAGCTACGGGGAAGGACCCCTCCACTTT. The encoded protein is CAWSYGEGPLHF.

The chain uses TRBV7-2 and TRBJ2-3; 9 nucleotides match TRBD2. Germline V gene data show CDR1 as SGHTA and CDR2 as FQGNSA. With V trimmed by 8 bases and J by 6 bases, 12 bases remained unmatched. This CDR3 has 15 residues. This CDR3 reads CASEGGGLAGDTQYF. The CDR3 coding sequence is TGTGCCAGCGAGGGAGGGGGACTAGCAGGGGATACGCAGTATTTT.

This clone was observed a few times. V is TRBV28 and J is TRBJ2-1; 7 bases line up with TRBD1. Germline CDR1 reads MDHEN; CDR2 reads SYDVKM. V lost 5 bases to trimming and J lost 9 bases; unmatched junction nucleotides: 13. CDR3 length: 15 residues. The CDR3 loop is CASSITGTAQREQFF. Here the CDR3 DNA reads TGTGCCAGCAGTATCACCGGGACAGCACAGCGTGAGCAGTTCTTC.

The V call is TRBV2, the J call TRBJ1-5, with 7 bases identical to TRBD1. V shed 0 bases, J shed 5 bases, and the junction held 7 bases outside the gene matches. CDR3 length equals 16 residues. Germline V gene lookup returns CDR1 SNHLY and CDR2 FYNNEI. This CDR3 is CASSEAYRGWDQPQHF. The CDR3 DNA reads as TGTGCCAGCAGTGAAGCTTACAGGGGATGGGATCAGCCCCAGCATTTT.

This clone has only a few counts. J is TRBJ1-1 and V is TRBV11-3; D gene unclear. Germline CDR1 reads SGHNT; CDR2 reads YENEEA. Trimming took 6 bases from V and 4 from J, leaving 9 bases between them. The CDR3 totals 12 residues. The CDR3 spells CASRSTGTEAFF. Written as DNA, the CDR3 is TGTGCCAGCAGGTCCACGGGCACTGAAGCTTTCTTT.

V usage is TRBV18 and J usage is TRBJ1-5, with 9 positions matching TRBD1. CDR1 KGHSH and CDR2 LQKENI come from the germline V gene. The CDR3 extends over 17 amino acids. After removal of 3 bases from V and 0 bases from J, the junction contained 6 bases not matched to a gene. CDR3 region: CASSPGQGGSSNQPQHF. The CDR3 nucleotides are TGTGCCAGCTCACCGGGACAGGGTGGGAGTAGCAATCAGCCCCAGCATTTT.

This clone has just one count. The V call is TRBV3-1 (or the pseudogene TRBV3-2), the J call TRBJ1-2; D is unresolved. V was cut by 4 bases and J by 7 bases, with 7 bases left in between. CDR1 LGHDT and CDR2 YNNKEL come from the germline V gene (reference sequence). The CDR3 contains 11 residues. The CDR3 reads CASSPGVGYTF. The CDR3 nucleotides read TGTGCCAGCAGCCCCGGGGTTGGCTACACCTTC.

The chain is built from TRBV3-1 (or the pseudogene TRBV3-2) and TRBJ1-1; TRBD1 matches 9 bases. CDR1 is LGHDT, CDR2 YNNKEL, per germline (reference sequence). Losses at the gene ends were 3 bases for V and 7 bases for J; bases not matched to a gene: 6. This CDR3 region has 14 residues. The CDR3 nucleotides are TGTGCCAGCAGCCATATCGACAGGGGGATTGAAGCTTTCTTT. It specifies CASSHIDRGIEAFF.

J is TRBJ2-1 and V is TRBV6-5, with 10 bases lining up with TRBD2. V lost 2 bases, J lost 14 bases, and 15 bases stayed unmatched. The germline CDR1 and CDR2 sequences are MNHEY and SVGAGI. The CDR3 covers 16 residues. As DNA, the CDR3 is TGTGCCAGCAGTTACGCCAGCGGGGGGGTCGCGGGTCTAGAGTTCTTC. Translating gives CASSYASGGVAGLEFF.

The chain combines TRBV11-2 with TRBJ1-3; tentatively, D is TRBD1 (6 bases). The germline CDR1 and CDR2 sequences are SGHAT and FQNNGV. V lost 0 bases and J 8 bases, leaving 11 bases between the germline ends. The CDR3 is made up of 14 amino acids. The chain's CDR3 is CASSLDKGVHTIYF. CDR3 in DNA: TGTGCCAGCAGCTTAGATAAGGGGGTCCACACCATATATTTT.

This sequence joins TRBV5-1 and TRBJ2-7, with TRBD2 as a possible D gene (6 bases). This CDR3 comprises 18 residues. Trimming pared 2 bases from V and 2 bases from J, leaving 23 bases between. The germline V gene encodes CDR1 SGHRS and CDR2 YFSETQ. The CDR3 DNA follows: TGCGCCAGCAGCTTCGACAGCCTAGCGCAGGGACGCCCCTACGAGCAGTACTTC. It encodes CASSFDSLAQGRPYEQYF.

This clone occurred once. The rearrangement uses TRBV6-5 and TRBJ1-2, with D possibly being TRBD1 (5 bases). Per germline, CDR1 MNHEY and CDR2 SVGAGI. The CDR3 length is 14 residues. The V and J ends lost 0 bases and 5 bases respectively, with 10 bases between them. CDR3 sequence: CASSYSSKGYGYTF. The CDR3 coding sequence is TGTGCCAGCAGTTACTCGAGCAAGGGGTATGGCTACACCTTC.